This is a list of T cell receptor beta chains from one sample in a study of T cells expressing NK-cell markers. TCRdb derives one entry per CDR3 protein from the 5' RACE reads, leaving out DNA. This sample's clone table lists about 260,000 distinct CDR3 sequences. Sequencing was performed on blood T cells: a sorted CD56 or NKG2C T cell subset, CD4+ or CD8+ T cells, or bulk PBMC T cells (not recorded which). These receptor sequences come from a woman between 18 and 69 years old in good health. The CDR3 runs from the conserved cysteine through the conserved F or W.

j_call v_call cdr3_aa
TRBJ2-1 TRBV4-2 CASRPSGGLYNEQFF
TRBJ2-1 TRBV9 CASSPGGRAYNEQFF
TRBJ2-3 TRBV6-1 CASSEAPGVNTDTQYF
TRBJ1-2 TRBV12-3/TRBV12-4 CASIYQGQPSYGYTF
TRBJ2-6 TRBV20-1 CSATKGKAPGANVLTF
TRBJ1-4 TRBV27 CASSYGGEKLFF
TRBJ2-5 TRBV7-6 CASSLTPGGVRETQYF
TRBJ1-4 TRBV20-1 CSVMGHRGNEKLFF
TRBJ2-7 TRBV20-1 CSVTTGGYEQYF
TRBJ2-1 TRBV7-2 CASSPTSGGFNEQFF
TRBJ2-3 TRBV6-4 CASSDPHKGADTQYF
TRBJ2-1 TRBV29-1 CSVDSSGLHEQFF
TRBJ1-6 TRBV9 CASSVTPGTGDSPLHF
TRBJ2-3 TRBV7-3 CASSLTMISGSGTDTQYF
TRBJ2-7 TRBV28 CAGAGEYEQYF
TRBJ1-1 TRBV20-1 CSARPNRGNTEAFF